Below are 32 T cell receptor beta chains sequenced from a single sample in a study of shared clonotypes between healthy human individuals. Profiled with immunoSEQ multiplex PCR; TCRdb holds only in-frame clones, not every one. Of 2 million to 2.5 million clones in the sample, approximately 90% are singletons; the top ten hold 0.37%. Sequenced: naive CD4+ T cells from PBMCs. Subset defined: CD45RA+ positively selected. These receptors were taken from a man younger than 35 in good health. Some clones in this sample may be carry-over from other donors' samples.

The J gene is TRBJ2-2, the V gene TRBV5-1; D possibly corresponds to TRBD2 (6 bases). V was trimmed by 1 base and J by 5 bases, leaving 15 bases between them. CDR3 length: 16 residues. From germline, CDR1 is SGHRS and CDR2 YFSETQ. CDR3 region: CASSLNREVRTGELFF. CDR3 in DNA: TGCGCCAGCAGCTTGAATAGGGAGGTCAGGACCGGGGAGCTGTTTTTT.

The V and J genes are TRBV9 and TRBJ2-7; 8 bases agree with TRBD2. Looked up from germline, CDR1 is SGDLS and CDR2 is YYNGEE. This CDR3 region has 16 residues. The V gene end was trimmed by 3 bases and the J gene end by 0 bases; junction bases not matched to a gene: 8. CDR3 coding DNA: TGTGCCAGCAGCGCGACCCTCGGGACTAGCTCCTACGAGCAGTACTTC. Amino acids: CASSATLGTSSYEQYF.

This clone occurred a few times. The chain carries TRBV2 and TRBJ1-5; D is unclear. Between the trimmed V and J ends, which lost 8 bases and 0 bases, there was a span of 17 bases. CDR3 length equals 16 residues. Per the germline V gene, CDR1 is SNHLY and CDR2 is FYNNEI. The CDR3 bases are TGTGCCAGCGCCCTCTCCCCACATTATAGCAATCAGCCCCAGCATTTT. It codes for CASALSPHYSNQPQHF.

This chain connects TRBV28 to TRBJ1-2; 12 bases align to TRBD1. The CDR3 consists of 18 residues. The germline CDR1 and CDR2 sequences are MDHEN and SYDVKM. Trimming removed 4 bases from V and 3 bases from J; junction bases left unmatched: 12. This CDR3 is CASSSAGTGGFKDYGYTF. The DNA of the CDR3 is TGTGCCAGCAGTTCCGCCGGGACAGGGGGCTTCAAGGACTATGGCTACACCTTC.

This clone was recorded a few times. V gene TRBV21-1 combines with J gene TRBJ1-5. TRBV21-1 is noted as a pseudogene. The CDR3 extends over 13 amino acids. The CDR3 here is CARSKEYNQPQHF. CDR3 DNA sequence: TGTGCCAGGAGCAAAGAGTATAATCAGCCCCAGCATTTT.

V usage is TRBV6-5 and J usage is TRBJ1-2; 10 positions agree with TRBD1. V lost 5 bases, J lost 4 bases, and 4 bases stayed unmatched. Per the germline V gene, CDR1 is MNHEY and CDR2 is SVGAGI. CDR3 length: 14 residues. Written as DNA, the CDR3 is TGTGCCAGCAGTGACAGGGGGCGCGGCTATGGCTACACCTTC. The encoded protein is CASSDRGRGYGYTF.

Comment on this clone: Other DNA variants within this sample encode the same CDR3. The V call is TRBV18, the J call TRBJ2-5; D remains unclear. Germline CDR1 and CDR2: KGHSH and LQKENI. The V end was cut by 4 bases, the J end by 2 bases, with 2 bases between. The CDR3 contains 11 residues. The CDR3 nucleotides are TGTGCCAGCTCACAACAAGAGACCCAGTACTTC. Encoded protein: CASSQQETQYF.

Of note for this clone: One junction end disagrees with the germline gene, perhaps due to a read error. The CDR3, as DNA: TGTGCCAGCAGATTAGGGAGCACCGGGGAGCTGTTTTTT. This gives the protein CASRLGSTGELFF. The chain carries TRBV11-3 and TRBJ2-2; TRBD2 might be the D (5 bases). The CDR3 spans 13 residues. CDR1 is SGHNT and CDR2 is YENEEA in the germline V gene.

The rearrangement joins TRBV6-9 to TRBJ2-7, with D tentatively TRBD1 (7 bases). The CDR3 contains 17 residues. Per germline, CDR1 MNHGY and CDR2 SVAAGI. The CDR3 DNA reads TGTGTAAGGAGTTGGACGGGGGACAGCCCTACTCCCTACGAGCAGTACTTC. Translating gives CVRSWTGDSPTPYEQYF.

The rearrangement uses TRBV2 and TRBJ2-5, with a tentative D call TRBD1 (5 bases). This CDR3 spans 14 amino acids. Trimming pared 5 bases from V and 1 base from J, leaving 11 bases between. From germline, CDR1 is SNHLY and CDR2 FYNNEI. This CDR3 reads CASSPRTPQETQYF. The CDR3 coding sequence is TGTGCCAGCAGTCCCAGGACACCCCAAGAGACCCAGTACTTC.

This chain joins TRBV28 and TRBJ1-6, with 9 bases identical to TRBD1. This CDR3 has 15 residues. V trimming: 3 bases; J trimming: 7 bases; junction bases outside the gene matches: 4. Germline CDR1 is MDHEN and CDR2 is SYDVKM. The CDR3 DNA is TGTGCCAGCAGTTTTGGACAGGGGAGGAATTCACCCCTCCACTTT. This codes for CASSFGQGRNSPLHF.

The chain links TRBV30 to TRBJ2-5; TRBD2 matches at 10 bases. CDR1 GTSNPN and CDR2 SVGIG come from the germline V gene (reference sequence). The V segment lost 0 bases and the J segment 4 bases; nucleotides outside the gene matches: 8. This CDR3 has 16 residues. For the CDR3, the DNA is TGTGCCTGGAGTGTTGGGCTAGCGGGAGTCTCAGAGACCCAGTACTTC. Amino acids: CAWSVGLAGVSETQYF.

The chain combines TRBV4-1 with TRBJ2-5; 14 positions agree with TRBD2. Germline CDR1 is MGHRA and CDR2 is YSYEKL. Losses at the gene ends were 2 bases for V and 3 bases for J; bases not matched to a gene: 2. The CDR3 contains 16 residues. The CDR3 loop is CASSQRLAGGEETQYF. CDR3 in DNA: TGCGCCAGCAGCCAACGACTAGCGGGAGGGGAAGAGACCCAGTACTTC.

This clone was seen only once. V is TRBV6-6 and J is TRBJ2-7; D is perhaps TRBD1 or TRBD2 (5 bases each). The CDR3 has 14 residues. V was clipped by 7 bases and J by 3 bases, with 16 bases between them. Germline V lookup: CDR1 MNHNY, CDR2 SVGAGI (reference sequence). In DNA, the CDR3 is TGTGCCAGCATGCCTAATGTTGGGGGCTACGAGCAGTACTTC. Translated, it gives CASMPNVGGYEQYF.

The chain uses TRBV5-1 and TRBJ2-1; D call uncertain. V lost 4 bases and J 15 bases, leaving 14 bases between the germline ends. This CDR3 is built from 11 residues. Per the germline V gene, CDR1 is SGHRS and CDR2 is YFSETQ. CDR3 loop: CASSNQGATFF. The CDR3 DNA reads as TGCGCCAGCAGCAATCAAGGTGCGACGTTCTTC.

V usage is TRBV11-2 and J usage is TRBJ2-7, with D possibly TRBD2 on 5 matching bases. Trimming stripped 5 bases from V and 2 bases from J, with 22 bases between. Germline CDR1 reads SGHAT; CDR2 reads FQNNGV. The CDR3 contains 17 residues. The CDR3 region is CASSPIAPQLRTYEQYF. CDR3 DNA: TGTGCCAGCAGCCCCATAGCGCCCCAGTTACGGACCTACGAGCAGTACTTC.

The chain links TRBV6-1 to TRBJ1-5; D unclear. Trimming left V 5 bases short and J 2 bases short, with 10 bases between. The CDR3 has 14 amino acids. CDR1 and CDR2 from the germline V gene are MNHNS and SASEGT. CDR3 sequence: CASSQDGGNQPQHF. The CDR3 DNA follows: TGTGCCAGCAGTCAGGACGGTGGCAATCAGCCCCAGCATTTT.

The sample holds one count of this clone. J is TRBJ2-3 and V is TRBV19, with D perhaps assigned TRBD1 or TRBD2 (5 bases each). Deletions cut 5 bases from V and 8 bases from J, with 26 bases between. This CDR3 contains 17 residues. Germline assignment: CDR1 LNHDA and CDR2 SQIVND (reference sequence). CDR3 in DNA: TGTGCCAGTAGTTGGGCCGGGACCCCGGATAGTGATGGTACGCAGTATTTT. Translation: CASSWAGTPDSDGTQYF.

The chain's CDR3 is CASSWAAGTLSAHGRFEQFF. The CDR3 coding sequence is TGTGCCAGCAGTTGGGCTGCGGGGACTCTAAGCGCCCACGGGCGGTTTGAGCAGTTCTTC. The genes are TRBV28 and TRBJ2-1, with TRBD2 as a possible D gene (6 bases). The V end lost 4 bases, the J end lost 9 bases, and 34 bases lay between the germline ends. The CDR3 extends over 20 amino acids. Germline values: CDR1 MDHEN, CDR2 SYDVKM.

CDR3 in amino acids: CASSPTSGTLTHEQFF. The CDR3 coding sequence is TGTGCCAGTAGCCCGACTAGCGGGACCCTAACGCATGAGCAGTTCTTC. This chain joins TRBV19 and TRBJ2-1, with 11 bases that match TRBD2. The CDR3 has 16 residues. Germline V gene sequence: CDR1 LNHDA, CDR2 SQIVND (reference sequence). V trimming: 6 bases; J trimming: 8 bases; junction bases outside the gene matches: 12.

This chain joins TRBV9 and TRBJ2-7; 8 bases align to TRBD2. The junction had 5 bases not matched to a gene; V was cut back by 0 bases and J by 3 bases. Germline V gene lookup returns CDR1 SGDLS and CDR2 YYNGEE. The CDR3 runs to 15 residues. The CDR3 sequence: CASSVEGSGIYEQYF. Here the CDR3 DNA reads TGTGCCAGCAGCGTAGAGGGTAGCGGGATCTACGAGCAGTACTTC. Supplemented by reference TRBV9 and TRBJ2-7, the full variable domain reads DSGVTQTPKHLITATGQRVTLRCSPRSGDLSVYWYQQSLDQGLQFLIQYYNGEERAKGNILERFSAQQFPDLHSELNLSSLELGDSALYFCASSVEGSGIYEQYFGPGTRLTVT.

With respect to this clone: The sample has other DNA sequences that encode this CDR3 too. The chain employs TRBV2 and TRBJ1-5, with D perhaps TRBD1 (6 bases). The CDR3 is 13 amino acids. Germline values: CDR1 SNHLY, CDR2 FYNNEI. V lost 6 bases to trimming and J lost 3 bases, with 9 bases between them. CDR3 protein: CASRGQYNQPQHF. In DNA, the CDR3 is TGTGCCAGCAGAGGACAGTACAATCAGCCCCAGCATTTT.

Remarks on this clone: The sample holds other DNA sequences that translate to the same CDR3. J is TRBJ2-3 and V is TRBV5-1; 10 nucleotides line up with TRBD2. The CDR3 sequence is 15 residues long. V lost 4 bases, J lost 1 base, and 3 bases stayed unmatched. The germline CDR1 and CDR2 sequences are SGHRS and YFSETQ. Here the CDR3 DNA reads TGCGCCAGCAGCCTGACTAGCGGGCGCACAGATACGCAGTATTTT. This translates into CASSLTSGRTDTQYF.

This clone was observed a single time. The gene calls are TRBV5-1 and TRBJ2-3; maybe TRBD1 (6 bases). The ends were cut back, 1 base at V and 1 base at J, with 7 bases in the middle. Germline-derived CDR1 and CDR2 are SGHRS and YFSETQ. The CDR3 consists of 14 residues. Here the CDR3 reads CASSLQGRTDTQYF. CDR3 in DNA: TGCGCCAGCAGCTTGCAGGGGCGCACAGATACGCAGTATTTT.

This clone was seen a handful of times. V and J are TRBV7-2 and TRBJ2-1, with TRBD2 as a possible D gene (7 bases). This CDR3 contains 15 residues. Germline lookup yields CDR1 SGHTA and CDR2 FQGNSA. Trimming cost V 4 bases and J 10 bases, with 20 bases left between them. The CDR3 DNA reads TGTGCCAGCAGCTCCCGGTGGGGGGCGGGACTAGAGCAGTTCTTC. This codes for CASSSRWGAGLEQFF.

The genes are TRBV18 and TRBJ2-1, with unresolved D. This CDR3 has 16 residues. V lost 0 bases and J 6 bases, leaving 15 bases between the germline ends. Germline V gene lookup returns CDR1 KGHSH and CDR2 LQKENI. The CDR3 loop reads CASSPPRQISSNEQFF. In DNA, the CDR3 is TGTGCCAGCTCACCACCACGGCAGATAAGTAGCAATGAGCAGTTCTTC.

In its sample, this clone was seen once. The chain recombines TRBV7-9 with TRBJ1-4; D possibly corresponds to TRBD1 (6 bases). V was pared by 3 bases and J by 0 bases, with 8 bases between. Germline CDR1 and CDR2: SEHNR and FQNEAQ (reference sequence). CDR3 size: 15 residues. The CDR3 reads CASSFGGPTNEKLFF. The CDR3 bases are TGTGCCAGCAGCTTCGGGGGGCCAACTAATGAAAAACTGTTTTTT.

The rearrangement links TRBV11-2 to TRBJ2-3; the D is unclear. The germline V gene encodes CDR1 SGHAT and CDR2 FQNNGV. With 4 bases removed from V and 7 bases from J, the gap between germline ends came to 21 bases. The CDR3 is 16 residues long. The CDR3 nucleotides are TGTGCCAGCAGCTGGGCTCGTGCCCCTTTAGTTTATACGCAGTATTTT. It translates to CASSWARAPLVYTQYF.

In DNA form, the CDR3 reads TGTGCCAGCAGCCCGCGGACGATGGAGACCCAGTACTTC. Translated: CASSPRTMETQYF. This chain connects TRBV13 to TRBJ2-5, with no clear D. The V end was cut by 5 bases, the J end by 5 bases, with 12 bases between. Germline CDR1 and CDR2: PRHDT and FYEKMQ (reference sequence). CDR3 length: 13 amino acids.

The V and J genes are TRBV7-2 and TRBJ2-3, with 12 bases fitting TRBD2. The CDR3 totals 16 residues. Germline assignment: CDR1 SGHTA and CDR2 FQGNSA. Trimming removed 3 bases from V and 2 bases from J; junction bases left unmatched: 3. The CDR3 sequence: CASSFRLAGVTDTQYF. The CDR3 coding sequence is TGTGCCAGCAGCTTCCGACTAGCGGGAGTCACAGATACGCAGTATTTT. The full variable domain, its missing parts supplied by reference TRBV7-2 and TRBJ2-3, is GAGVSQSPSNKVTEKGKDVELRCDPISGHTALYWYRQSLGQGLEFLIYFQGNSAPDKSGLPSDRFSAERTGGSVSTLTIQRTQQEDSAVYLCASSFRLAGVTDTQYFGPGTRLTVL.

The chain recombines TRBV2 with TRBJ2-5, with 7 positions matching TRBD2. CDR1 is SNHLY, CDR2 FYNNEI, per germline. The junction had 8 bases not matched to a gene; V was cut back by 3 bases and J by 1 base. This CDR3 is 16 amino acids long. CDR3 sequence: CASSDYPSGAQETQYF. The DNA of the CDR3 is TGTGCCAGCAGTGATTATCCTAGCGGAGCCCAAGAGACCCAGTACTTC. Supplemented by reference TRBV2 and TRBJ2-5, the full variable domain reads EPEVTQTPSHQVTQMGQEVILRCVPISNHLYFYWYRQILGQKVEFLVSFYNNEISEKSEIFDDQFSVERPDGSNFTLKIRSTKLEDSAMYFCASSDYPSGAQETQYFGPGTRLLVL.

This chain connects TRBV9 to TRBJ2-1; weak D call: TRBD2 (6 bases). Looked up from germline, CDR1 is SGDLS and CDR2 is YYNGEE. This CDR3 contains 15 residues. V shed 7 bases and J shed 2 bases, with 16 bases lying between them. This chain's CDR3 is CASATSAGPYNEQFF. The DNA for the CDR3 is TGTGCCAGCGCAACCTCGGCGGGACCCTACAATGAGCAGTTCTTC.